The present entry profiles one TCR beta chain with its context. This entry comes from a study of shared clonotypes between healthy human individuals. Only in-frame clones appear in the TCRdb table, and some are missing; sequencing was by immunoSEQ multiplex PCR. This table holds roughly 1,000,000 clones, 70% to 80% found once. The CDR3 loop spans 13 amino acids. J was trimmed by 4 bases and V by 4 bases; bases with no gene match: 3. Germline CDR1 is MNHNS and CDR2 is SASEGT. The TCR was taken from a man aged 18 to 35 in good health. Some clones in this sample may be carry-over from other donors' samples. The chain recombines TRBV6-1 with TRBJ2-7, with 8 bases aligning to TRBD2. Sequences were obtained from memory CD4+ T cells from PBMCs. This sample's subset: CD45RA-negative fraction. The CDR3 spells CASSGGGIYEQYF. For the CDR3, the DNA is TGTGCCAGCAGTGGCGGGGGGATTTACGAGCAGTACTTC.